This T cell receptor beta chain was identified during a study of Ad26.COV2.S vaccination and SARS-CoV-2 variants. The CDR3 runs to 11 residues. The V gene's germline CDR1 is GTSNPN and CDR2 SVGIG (reference sequence). The ends were cut back, 6 bases at V and 5 bases at J, with 10 bases in the middle. Data came from immunoSEQ multiplex PCR; TCRdb stores just in-frame clones and leaves some out. The sample has around 320,000 clones, more than 70% seen once. Treatment noted: around 19 received Ad26.COV2.S at low or high dose, single or two shots; roughly five received placebo; per-sample allocation not given. Collection of samples fell on day 63 after the first vaccine or placebo injection.

The material was peripheral blood, obtained in a trial of Ad26.COV2.S vaccine versus placebo. This TCR was recovered from a person aged 18-65 years who received the Ad26.COV2.S COVID-19 vaccine or a placebo. The gene calls are TRBV30 and TRBJ1-2, with D possibly being TRBD1 (5 bases). CDR3: CACPWGYGYTF. The CDR3 bases are TGTGCCTGTCCCTGGGGGTATGGCTACACCTTC.